The entry below describes one TCR beta chain. Exclusion of a patient followed from autoimmune disease history or systemic immunosuppression. This CDR3 is built from 13 residues. CDR1 MNHNY and CDR2 SVGAGI come from the germline V gene (reference sequence). V lost 7 bases to trimming and J lost 7 bases, with 11 bases between them. This sample is part of a study of OX40 agonist ivuxolimab in advanced cancers. Profiled with immunoSEQ multiplex PCR; TCRdb holds only in-frame clones, not every one. The table records about 64,000 clones, roughly nine tenths of them present only once. The chain links TRBV6-6 to TRBJ1-6; D is unresolved. This TCR was sampled from an adult with an advanced solid tumor such as melanoma, head and neck, liver or kidney cancer. This material consisted of CD4+ or CD8+ T cells sorted from blood, taken in a trial of the OX40 agonist ivuxolimab. CDR3 amino acids: CASTQGPNSPLHF. As DNA, the CDR3 is TGTGCCAGCACCCAAGGGCCCAATTCACCCCTCCACTTT.